Each of the 29 T cell receptor beta chains below was sequenced from the same sample in a study of shared clonotypes between healthy human individuals. The method was immunoSEQ multiplex PCR; TCRdb's version includes in-frame clones alone and lacks a portion of them. The sample shows roughly 850,000 clones, about 96% of them seen only once. Naive CD8 cells, CD45RO-negative and positively selected for CCR7, excluded terminally differentiated effector memory CD45RA+ cells. The sequenced sample consisted of naive CD8+ T cells sorted from blood. These receptor sequences come from a man aged 25 to 40 in good health.

The V gene is TRBV5-4, the J gene TRBJ2-1; 13 nucleotides match TRBD2. The V gene's germline CDR1 is SGHNT and CDR2 YYREEE (reference sequence). With 4 bases clipped from V and 10 bases from J, the junction kept 11 bases outside the gene matches. The CDR3 is made up of 16 amino acids. CDR3: CASSPLPGLAGNEQFF. Here the CDR3 DNA reads TGTGCCAGCAGCCCACTACCGGGACTAGCGGGAAACGAGCAGTTCTTC. Full variable domain (remainder filled in from reference TRBV5-4 and TRBJ2-1): ETGVTQSPTHLIKTRGQQVTLRCSSQSGHNTVSWYQQALGQGPQFIFQYYREEENGRGNFPPRFSGLQFPNYSSELNVNALELDDSALYLCASSPLPGLAGNEQFFGPGTRLTVL.

Notes on this clone: In the same sample, other DNA sequences code for this CDR3. This sequence joins TRBV5-1 and TRBJ1-1, with D unclear. This CDR3 is built from 13 residues. Germline loops: CDR1 SGHRS, CDR2 YFSETQ. V lost 7 bases and J 0 bases, leaving 10 bases between the germline ends. CDR3 loop: CASSSGLNTEAFF. The CDR3 bases are TGCGCCAGCTCAAGTGGTTTGAACACTGAAGCTTTCTTT.

V usage is TRBV7-9 and J usage is TRBJ2-2, with D uncertain. The CDR3 spans 14 residues. V gave up 4 bases and J gave up 4 bases, with 10 bases separating them. Germline V lookup: CDR1 SEHNR, CDR2 FQNEAQ (reference sequence). This CDR3 is CASSWWAATGELFF. CDR3 DNA: TGTGCCAGCAGCTGGTGGGCAGCCACCGGGGAGCTGTTTTTT.

This rearrangement joins TRBV7-9 to TRBJ2-2; D may be TRBD1 or TRBD2 (5 bases each). Deletions cut 6 bases from V and 3 bases from J, with 5 bases between. The CDR3 is 12 amino acids. Germline loops: CDR1 SEHNR, CDR2 FQNEAQ (reference sequence). CDR3 sequence reads: CASRGDTGELFF. The CDR3 DNA sequence: TGTGCCAGCAGGGGGGACACCGGGGAGCTGTTTTTT.

The V and J genes are TRBV6-5 and TRBJ1-1; D gene unclear. The ends were cut back, 3 bases at V and 2 bases at J, with 7 bases in the middle. CDR1 is MNHEY and CDR2 is SVGAGI in the germline V gene. The CDR3 is 13 amino acids. In DNA form, the CDR3 reads TGTGCCAGCAGTTATGCGTACAACACTGAAGCTTTCTTT. The encoded protein is CASSYAYNTEAFF.

This chain's CDR3 is CSGDRESNEQFF. As DNA, the CDR3 is TGCAGCGGTGACAGGGAAAGCAATGAGCAGTTCTTC. The chain is built from TRBV29-1 and TRBJ2-1; TRBD1 aligns across 7 bases. The CDR3 has 12 amino acids. J was trimmed by 6 bases and V by 7 bases; bases with no gene match: 6. Germline CDR1 SQVTM, CDR2 ANQGSEA.

The rearrangement uses TRBV4-3 and TRBJ1-2, with a tentative D call TRBD1 (5 bases). V dropped 0 bases and J dropped 4 bases, with 18 bases sitting between them. Germline CDR1 is LGHNA and CDR2 is YSLEER. This CDR3 is built from 17 residues. The CDR3 is CASSQDKELTGIYGYTF. The CDR3 coding sequence is TGCGCCAGCAGCCAAGATAAGGAGTTAACAGGAATCTATGGCTACACCTTC.

This chain joins TRBV6-5 and TRBJ1-1, with D uncertain. In germline, CDR1 is MNHEY, CDR2 SVGAGI. The CDR3 is 15 amino acids. V lost 4 bases and J 0 bases, leaving 12 bases between the germline ends. CDR3 bases: TGTGCCAGCAGTTTGGAGGCAGCATTGAACACTGAAGCTTTCTTT. Amino acid sequence: CASSLEAALNTEAFF.

The rearrangement links TRBV7-9 to TRBJ2-5; 11 bases line up with TRBD2. This CDR3 contains 16 residues. The germline gives CDR1 SEHNR, CDR2 FQNEAQ (reference sequence). V shed 5 bases, J shed 3 bases, and the junction held 8 bases outside the gene matches. CDR3 sequence reads: CASSGTSGPREETQYF. CDR3 coding DNA: TGTGCCAGCAGCGGGACTAGCGGCCCTCGGGAAGAGACCCAGTACTTC. Filled out from reference TRBV7-9 and TRBJ2-5, the complete variable domain reads DTGVSQNPRHKITKRGQNVTFRCDPISEHNRLYWYRQTLGQGPEFLTYFQNEAQLEKSRLLSDRFSAERPKGSFSTLEIQRTEQGDSAMYLCASSGTSGPREETQYFGPGTRLLVL.

The chain combines TRBV29-1 with TRBJ2-7; no clear D. There are 13 residues in the CDR3. Germline CDR1 reads SQVTM; CDR2 reads ANQGSEA. With 4 bases removed from V and 0 bases from J, the gap between germline ends came to 10 bases. The CDR3 region has the DNA TGCAGCGTTGCCAAGACACACTCCTACGAGCAGTACTTC. Translating it yields CSVAKTHSYEQYF.

The J gene is TRBJ2-2, the V gene TRBV10-3, with 10 positions matching TRBD1. The CDR3 is 17 residues long. Looked up from germline, CDR1 is ENHRY and CDR2 is SYGVKD. Germline trimming cut 3 bases from V and 2 bases from J; bases unmatched to any gene: 6. The CDR3, as DNA: TGTGCCATCAGTGATACGGGACAGGGGTTTAACACCGGGGAGCTGTTTTTT. Residues: CAISDTGQGFNTGELFF.

The chain combines TRBV7-3 with TRBJ2-1; 10 bases match TRBD2. V lost 5 bases and J lost 4; bases outside the gene matches: 8. This CDR3 comprises 16 residues. Germline values: CDR1 SGHTA, CDR2 FQGTGA. The CDR3 region is CASSPSPSGSYNEQFF. The CDR3 DNA reads TGTGCCAGCAGCCCATCCCCTAGCGGGAGTTACAATGAGCAGTTCTTC.

This rearrangement joins TRBV4-1 to TRBJ2-7; 11 nucleotides line up with TRBD2. Germline V gene sequence: CDR1 MGHRA, CDR2 YSYEKL. The CDR3 sequence is 17 residues long. The V and J ends lost 2 bases and 2 bases, in that order; junction bases with no gene match: 8. The CDR3 region has the DNA TGCGCCAGCAGCCAACTAATGGGACTAGCGGAAACCTACGAGCAGTACTTC. This translates into CASSQLMGLAETYEQYF.

The J gene is TRBJ2-7, the V gene TRBV7-9; weak D call: TRBD2 (6 bases). There are 13 residues in the CDR3. Between the trimmed V and J ends, which lost 5 bases and 5 bases, there was a span of 13 bases. CDR1 and CDR2 from the germline V gene are SEHNR and FQNEAQ (reference sequence). CDR3 residues: CASSAGGPDEQYF. The CDR3 DNA is TGTGCCAGCAGCGCTGGAGGGCCCGACGAGCAGTACTTC.

Comments on this clone: Other DNA sequences in this sample translate to the same CDR3. The chain uses TRBV4-1 and TRBJ2-7; 7 bases agree with TRBD2. The V gene end was trimmed by 1 base and the J gene end by 0 bases; junction bases not matched to a gene: 6. This CDR3 contains 16 residues. From germline, CDR1 is MGHRA and CDR2 YSYEKL. The CDR3 DNA follows: TGCGCCAGCAGCCAAGTACTTGCGGGAGCCTCCTACGAGCAGTACTTC. Translating gives CASSQVLAGASYEQYF.

V and J are TRBV27 and TRBJ2-3; D is tentatively TRBD1 or TRBD2 (6 bases each). Germline V gives CDR1 MNHEY, CDR2 SMNVEV (reference sequence). The CDR3 extends over 15 amino acids. Trimming cost V 7 bases and J 5 bases, with 19 bases left between them. The CDR3 DNA reads as TGTGCCAGCAACCCGGAGGGGGTTGCTCTAGATACGCAGTATTTT. Protein product: CASNPEGVALDTQYF.

The chain combines TRBV2 with TRBJ2-1; D ambiguous. The CDR3 has 12 amino acids. CDR1 is SNHLY and CDR2 is FYNNEI in the germline V gene. With 7 bases removed from V and 5 bases from J, the gap between germline ends came to 9 bases. The CDR3 bases are TGTGCCAGCACCCCCCTGCACAATGAGCAGTTCTTC. Protein product: CASTPLHNEQFF.

CDR3 residues: CASSLSSGGGNQPQHF. The CDR3 DNA sequence: TGTGCCAGCAGCTTAAGTTCCGGGGGAGGCAATCAGCCCCAGCATTTT. V is TRBV7-2 and J is TRBJ1-5, with D possibly TRBD1 on 5 matching bases. V dropped 2 bases and J dropped 2 bases, with 13 bases sitting between them. CDR3 length equals 16 residues. Germline CDR1 SGHTA, CDR2 FQGNSA.

Of note for this clone: The sample carries other DNA sequences with the same CDR3. V and J are TRBV11-3 and TRBJ2-3; D remains ambiguous. The germline V gene has CDR1 SGHNT and CDR2 YENEEA. This CDR3 has 12 residues. The ends were cut back, 1 base at V and 4 bases at J, with 3 bases in the middle. CDR3 sequence (DNA): TGTGCCAGCAGCTTAGGGTCAGATACGCAGTATTTT. Translating gives CASSLGSDTQYF.

The CDR3 region is CASSLGWETQYF. In DNA, the CDR3 is TGTGCCAGCAGCTTGGGTTGGGAGACCCAGTACTTC. The J gene is TRBJ2-5, the V gene TRBV5-6, with D uncertain. The germline V gene has CDR1 SGHDT and CDR2 YYEEEE. The CDR3 totals 12 residues. V shed 0 bases and J shed 5 bases, with 5 bases lying between them.

The V gene is TRBV5-1, the J gene TRBJ1-5; 11 bases are a match to TRBD1. The CDR3 length is 15 residues. Trimming at V came to 4 bases and at J to 4 bases, leaving 4 bases not matched to a gene. Germline V lookup: CDR1 SGHRS, CDR2 YFSETQ. The CDR3 DNA follows: TGCGCCAGCAGCGTGGACAGGGGGCTTAATCAGCCCCAGCATTTT. It encodes CASSVDRGLNQPQHF.

In the case of this clone: Other nucleotide sequences from this sample produce the same CDR3. The V and J genes are TRBV28 and TRBJ2-3; no reliable D call. From germline, CDR1 is MDHEN and CDR2 SYDVKM. V was shortened by 3 bases and J by 5 bases, with 3 bases between the two germline ends. The CDR3 consists of 11 residues. The CDR3 loop is CASSLVDTQYF. In nucleotides, the CDR3 is TGTGCCAGCAGTTTGGTAGATACGCAGTATTTT.

The chain has TRBV9 and TRBJ1-1; no definite D call. From germline, CDR1 is SGDLS and CDR2 YYNGEE. Between the trimmed V and J ends, which lost 3 bases and 3 bases, there was a span of 9 bases. The CDR3 has 13 residues. CDR3 residues: CASSAPLDTEAFF. The CDR3 nucleotides read TGTGCCAGCAGCGCCCCATTGGACACTGAAGCTTTCTTT.

The chain carries TRBV19 and TRBJ2-7, with TRBD2 identical over 12 bases. Germline V CDR1 and CDR2: LNHDA, SQIVND (reference sequence). V was pared by 6 bases and J by 2 bases, with 11 bases of the junction left unmatched. This CDR3 is built from 17 residues. The DNA of the CDR3 is TGTGCCAGTAGGGACAAAATCGGACTAGCGGGGACCTACGAGCAGTACTTC. Amino acids: CASRDKIGLAGTYEQYF.

This chain connects TRBV4-1 to TRBJ2-2; 8 positions agree with TRBD2. Germline V gene data show CDR1 as MGHRA and CDR2 as YSYEKL. The CDR3 covers 18 residues. V was clipped by 4 bases and J by 2 bases; unmatched bases: 12. CDR3 amino acids: CASSLFPPLAGNTGELFF. The CDR3 DNA reads TGCGCCAGCAGCCTATTTCCTCCTTTAGCGGGAAACACCGGGGAGCTGTTTTTT.

The count of this clone is one. The chain has TRBV28 and TRBJ1-5; TRBD1 aligns across 8 bases. Trimming took 7 bases from V and 6 from J; bases not matched to a gene: 11. Germline loops: CDR1 MDHEN, CDR2 SYDVKM. The CDR3 is made up of 15 amino acids. The CDR3: CASTRWAQGAQPQHF. CDR3 bases: TGTGCCAGCACCCGATGGGCCCAGGGGGCTCAGCCCCAGCATTTT.

The CDR3 spells CSVESQFGDEQFF. The CDR3, as DNA: TGCAGCGTTGAATCCCAGTTTGGAGATGAGCAGTTCTTC. The chain carries TRBV29-1 and TRBJ2-1; no definite D call. CDR3 size: 13 residues. Between the trimmed V and J ends, which lost 2 bases and 8 bases, there was a span of 13 bases. Germline CDR1 and CDR2: SQVTM and ANQGSEA.

This clone appeared a single time. CDR3 bases: TGTGCCACCAGCAGTCTAGCGGGACTTTCCTACGAGCAGTACTTC. This encodes CATSSLAGLSYEQYF. The chain joins TRBV15 to TRBJ2-7; TRBD2 agrees at 9 bases. In germline, CDR1 is LNHNV, CDR2 YYDKDF (reference sequence). V lost 3 bases, J lost 1 base, and 4 bases stayed unmatched. The CDR3 spans 15 residues.

This clone came up once. The chain links TRBV5-1 to TRBJ2-7; D gene uncertain. V lost 5 bases and J 2 bases, leaving 5 bases between the germline ends. The CDR3 contains 11 residues. The germline CDR1 and CDR2 sequences are SGHRS and YFSETQ. CDR3 nucleotide sequence: TGCGCCAGCAGACTTACCTACGAGCAGTACTTC. Translating gives CASRLTYEQYF. Supplemented by reference TRBV5-1 and TRBJ2-7, the full variable domain reads KAGVTQTPRYLIKTRGQQVTLSCSPISGHRSVSWYQQTPGQGLQFLFEYFSETQRNKGNFPGRFSGRQFSNSRSEMNVSTLELGDSALYLCASRLTYEQYFGPGTRLTVT.